The rows below give T cell receptor beta chains drawn from one sample of a study of blood T cell repertoires in COVID-19. The repertoire was sequenced with immunoSEQ multiplex PCR; TCRdb's copy has only in-frame clones and lacks some. Here the sample spans fewer than 250,000 clones, approximately 84% being singletons. The sequenced sample was PBMCs or T cells enriched from blood (not recorded which). Receptors were obtained from a woman aged 25 to 39 who had recovered from COVID-19. Both conserved end residues are part of each CDR3.

>13|TRBJ1-2|TRBV5-1
CASSLRGLYGYTF
>14|TRBJ2-3|TRBV5-4
CASTPGQKTDTQYF
>16|TRBJ1-2|TRBV15
CATSSGQARAIYGYTF
>13|TRBJ1-5|TRBV6-5
CATRQGVNQPQHF
>14|TRBJ2-5|TRBV5-6
CASSAYRGRETQYF
>15|TRBJ2-3|TRBV5-8
CASGEYRVKADTQYF
>15|TRBJ2-3|TRBV5-1
CASSQTGDATDTQYF
>18|TRBJ2-5|TRBV5-4
CASSWRGLAGVWEETQYF
>15|TRBJ1-1|TRBV5-1
CASSTDRGSNTEAFF
>13|TRBJ2-7|TRBV19
CASSGQGSYEQYF
>14|TRBJ1-6|TRBV19
CASSIQGIDSPLHF
>12|TRBJ1-2|TRBV29-1
CSVDETGNGYTF
>14|TRBJ2-5|TRBV27
CASSSGAGVETQYF
>17|TRBJ2-2|TRBV5-4
CASSLVRQGEDTGELFF
>19|TRBJ2-3|TRBV6-6
CASSPFGTSLGFGADTQYF
>15|TRBJ1-4|TRBV7-9
CASSLGTVTNEKLFF
>15|TRBJ2-5|TRBV7-9
CASSPATGQGETQYF
>15|TRBJ1-2|TRBV6-1
CASSESWGGNYGYTF
>16|TRBJ1-3|TRBV27
CASSLQGPSAGNTIYF
>15|TRBJ2-3|TRBV18
CASSPGLAASDTQYF
>16|TRBJ2-3|TRBV5-1
CASSWGSGSFTDTQYF
>12|TRBJ2-1|TRBV30
CAWTRLYNEQFF
>14|TRBJ1-3|TRBV27
CASSEGVSGNTIYF
>18|TRBJ2-2|TRBV28
CASSLSGLAGGPPGELFF
>14|TRBJ1-1|TRBV5-1
CASSGSGANTEAFF
>17|TRBJ2-3|TRBV19
CASSTTSGRRGLDTQYF
>16|TRBJ1-6|TRBV18
CASSPDSPTSNSPLHF
>16|TRBJ1-5|TRBV19
CASSIKGQGFGQPQHF
>12|TRBJ2-1|TRBV3-1/TRBV3-2
CASSPRYNEQFF
>15|TRBJ2-1|TRBV5-1
CASSFSGQGYNEQFF
>13|TRBJ1-3|TRBV25-1
CASSAVSGNTIYF
>13|TRBJ1-1|TRBV30
CAWSVSGDTEAFF
>16|TRBJ1-6|TRBV19
CASSVGKATTNSPLHF
>14|TRBJ2-5|TRBV7-9
CASSLNVGGETQYF
>15|TRBJ1-2|TRBV18
CASSSRQGENYGYTF
>19|TRBJ2-1|TRBV5-1
CASSSRVAGGQSSYNEQFF
>14|TRBJ2-3|TRBV10-1
CASSENQVTDTQYF
>15|TRBJ1-2|TRBV30
CAWRGRQGAFYGYTF
>14|TRBJ1-2|TRBV3-1/TRBV3-2
CASSTGTGRYGYTF
>16|TRBJ2-1|TRBV19
CASRGTSGRFYNEQFF
>15|TRBJ2-1|TRBV5-6
CASRRGLAGVGEQFF
>15|TRBJ2-2|TRBV7-3
CASSLSGVNTGELFF
>15|TRBJ1-5|TRBV19
CASSSGGRGNQPQHF
>15|TRBJ2-1|TRBV5-5
CASSRMDWNYNEQFF
>14|TRBJ2-1|TRBV6-6
CASSSLATMGEQFF
>17|TRBJ1-1|TRBV28
CASSPPAYRGSDTEAFF
>15|TRBJ1-5|TRBV18
CASSSGQGARQPQHF
>19|TRBJ2-3|TRBV15
CATSRESARGYASTDTQYF